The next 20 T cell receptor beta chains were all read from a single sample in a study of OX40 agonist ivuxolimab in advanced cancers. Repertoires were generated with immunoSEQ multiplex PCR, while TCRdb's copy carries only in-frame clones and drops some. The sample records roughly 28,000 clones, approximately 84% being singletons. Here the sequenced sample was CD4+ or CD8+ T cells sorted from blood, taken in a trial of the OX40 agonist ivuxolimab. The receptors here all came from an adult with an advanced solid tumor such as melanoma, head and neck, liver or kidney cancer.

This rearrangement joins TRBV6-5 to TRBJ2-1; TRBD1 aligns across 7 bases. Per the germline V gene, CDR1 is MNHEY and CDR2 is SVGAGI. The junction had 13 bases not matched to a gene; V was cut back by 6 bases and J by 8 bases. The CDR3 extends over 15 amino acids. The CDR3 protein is CASSLRDSLSDEQFF. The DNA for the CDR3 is TGTGCCAGCAGCCTACGGGACAGCCTAAGTGATGAGCAGTTCTTC.

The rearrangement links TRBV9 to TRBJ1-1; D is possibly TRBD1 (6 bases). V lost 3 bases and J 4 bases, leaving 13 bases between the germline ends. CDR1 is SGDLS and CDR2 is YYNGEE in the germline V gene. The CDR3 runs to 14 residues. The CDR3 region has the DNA TGTGCCAGCAGCGGGGACAATGTGGTCACTGAAGCTTTCTTT. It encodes CASSGDNVVTEAFF.

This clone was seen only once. The CDR3 nucleotides are TGTGCCAGCAGCGAAGACGGGAATCAGCCCCAGCATTTT. Protein sequence: CASSEDGNQPQHF. The J gene is TRBJ1-5, the V gene TRBV7-8; no firm D call. Germline values: CDR1 SGHVS, CDR2 FQNEAQ. V was cut by 5 bases and J by 4 bases, with 9 bases left in between. This CDR3 comprises 13 residues. The complete variable domain, with remaining parts taken from reference TRBV7-8 and TRBJ1-5, reads GAGVSQSPRYKVAKRGQDVALRCDPISGHVSLFWYQQALGQGPEFLTYFQNEAQLDKSGLPSDRFFAERPEGSVSTLKIQRTQQEDSAVYLCASSEDGNQPQHFGDGTRLSIL.

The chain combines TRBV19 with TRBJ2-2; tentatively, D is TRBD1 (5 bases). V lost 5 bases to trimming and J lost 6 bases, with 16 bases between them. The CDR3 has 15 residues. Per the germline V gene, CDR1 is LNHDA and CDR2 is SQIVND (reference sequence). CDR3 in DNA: TGTGCCAGTAGTGCGTTCGCAGGGTCCGCCGGGGAGCTGTTTTTT. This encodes CASSAFAGSAGELFF.

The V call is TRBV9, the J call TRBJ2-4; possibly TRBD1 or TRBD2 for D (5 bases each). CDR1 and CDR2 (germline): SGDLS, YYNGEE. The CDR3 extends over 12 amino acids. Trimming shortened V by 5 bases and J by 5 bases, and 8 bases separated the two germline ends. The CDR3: CASSGGENIQYF. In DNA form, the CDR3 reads TGTGCCAGCAGTGGGGGAGAAAACATTCAGTACTTC.

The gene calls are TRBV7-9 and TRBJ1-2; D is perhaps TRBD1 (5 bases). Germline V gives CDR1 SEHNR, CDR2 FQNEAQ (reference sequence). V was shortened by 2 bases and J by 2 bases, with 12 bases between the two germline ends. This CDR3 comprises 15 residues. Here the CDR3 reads CASSLFSKGNYGYTF. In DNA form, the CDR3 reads TGTGCCAGCAGCTTATTTTCTAAGGGGAACTATGGCTACACCTTC.

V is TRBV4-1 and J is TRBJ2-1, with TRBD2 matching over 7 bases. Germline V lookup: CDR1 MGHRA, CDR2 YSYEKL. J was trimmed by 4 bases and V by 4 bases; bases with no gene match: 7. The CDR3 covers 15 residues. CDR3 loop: CASSPERGPYNEQFF. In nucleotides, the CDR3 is TGCGCCAGCAGCCCTGAGCGGGGACCATACAATGAGCAGTTCTTC.

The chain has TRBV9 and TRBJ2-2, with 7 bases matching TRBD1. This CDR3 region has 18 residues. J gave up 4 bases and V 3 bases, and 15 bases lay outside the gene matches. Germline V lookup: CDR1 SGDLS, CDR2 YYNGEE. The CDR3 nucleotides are TGTGCCAGCAGCGCTCCCCGGGCAGGGGGTTTTGGCACCGGGGAGCTGTTTTTT. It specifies CASSAPRAGGFGTGELFF.

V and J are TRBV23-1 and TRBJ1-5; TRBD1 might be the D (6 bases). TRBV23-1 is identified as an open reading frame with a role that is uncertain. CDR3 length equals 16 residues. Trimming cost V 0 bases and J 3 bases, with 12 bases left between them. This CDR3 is CASSQSVDRFNQPQHF. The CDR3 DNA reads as TGCGCCAGCAGTCAATCTGTCGACAGGTTCAATCAGCCCCAGCATTTT.

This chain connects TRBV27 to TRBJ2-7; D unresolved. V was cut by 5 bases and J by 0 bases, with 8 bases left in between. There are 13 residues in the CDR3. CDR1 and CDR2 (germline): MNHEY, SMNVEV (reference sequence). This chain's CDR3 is CASSPAASYEQYF. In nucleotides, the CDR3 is TGTGCCAGCAGTCCCGCAGCCTCCTACGAGCAGTACTTC.

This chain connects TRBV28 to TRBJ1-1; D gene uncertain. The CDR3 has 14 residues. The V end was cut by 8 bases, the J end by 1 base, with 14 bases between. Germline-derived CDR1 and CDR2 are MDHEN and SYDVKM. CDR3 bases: TGTGCCAGCTCATGGGAGGGCTGGAACACTGAAGCTTTCTTT. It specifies CASSWEGWNTEAFF. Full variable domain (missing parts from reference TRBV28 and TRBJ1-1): DVKVTQSSRYLVKRTGEKVFLECVQDMDHENMFWYRQDPGLGLRLIYFSYDVKMKEKGDIPEGYSVSREKKERFSLILESASTNQTSMYLCASSWEGWNTEAFFGQGTRLTVV.

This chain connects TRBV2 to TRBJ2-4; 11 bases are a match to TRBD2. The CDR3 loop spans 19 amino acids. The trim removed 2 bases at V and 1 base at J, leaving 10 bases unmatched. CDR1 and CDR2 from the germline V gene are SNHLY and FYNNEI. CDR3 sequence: CASSESLLAGESAKNIQYF. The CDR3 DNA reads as TGTGCCAGCAGTGAATCTTTACTAGCGGGAGAATCGGCCAAAAACATTCAGTACTTC.

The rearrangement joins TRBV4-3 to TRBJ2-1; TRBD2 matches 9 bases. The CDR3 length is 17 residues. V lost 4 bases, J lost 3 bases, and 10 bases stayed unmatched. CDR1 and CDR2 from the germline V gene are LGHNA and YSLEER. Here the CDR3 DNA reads TGCGCCAGCAGCCCTGGGCCTAGCGGGGAAGTCTACAATGAGCAGTTCTTC. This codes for CASSPGPSGEVYNEQFF.

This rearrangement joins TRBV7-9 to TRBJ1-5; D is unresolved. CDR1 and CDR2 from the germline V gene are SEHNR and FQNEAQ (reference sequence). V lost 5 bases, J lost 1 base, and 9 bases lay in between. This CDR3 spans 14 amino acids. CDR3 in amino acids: CASSPPDSNQPQHF. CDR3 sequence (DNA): TGTGCCAGCAGCCCCCCGGACAGCAATCAGCCCCAGCATTTT.

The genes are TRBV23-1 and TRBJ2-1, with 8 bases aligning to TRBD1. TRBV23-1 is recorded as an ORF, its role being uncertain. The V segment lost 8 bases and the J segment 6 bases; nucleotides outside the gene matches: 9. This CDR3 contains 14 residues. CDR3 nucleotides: TGCGCCAGCCCAGGCAGGGGGCTGTTCAATGAGCAGTTCTTC. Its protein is CASPGRGLFNEQFF.

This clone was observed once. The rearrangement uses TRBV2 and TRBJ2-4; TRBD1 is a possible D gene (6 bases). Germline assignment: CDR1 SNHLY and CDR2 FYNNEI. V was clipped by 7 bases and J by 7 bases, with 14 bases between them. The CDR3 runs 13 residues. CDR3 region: CASNDRIGNIQYF. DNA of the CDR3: TGTGCCAGCAATGACAGGATCGGGAACATTCAGTACTTC.

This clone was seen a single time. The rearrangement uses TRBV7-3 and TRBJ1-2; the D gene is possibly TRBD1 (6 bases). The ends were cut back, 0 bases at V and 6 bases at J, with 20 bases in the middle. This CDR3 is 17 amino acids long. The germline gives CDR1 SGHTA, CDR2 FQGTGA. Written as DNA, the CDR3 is TGTGCCAGCAGCTTAACGGGCGGGGCGAACAGGGATAATGGCTACACCTTC. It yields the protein CASSLTGGANRDNGYTF.

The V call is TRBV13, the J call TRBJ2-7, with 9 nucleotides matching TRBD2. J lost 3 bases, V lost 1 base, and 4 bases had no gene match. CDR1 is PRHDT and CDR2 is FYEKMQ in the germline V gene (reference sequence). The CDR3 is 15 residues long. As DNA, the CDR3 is TGTGCCAGCAGCTTAGCGACTAGCGGAGACTACGAGCAGTACTTC. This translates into CASSLATSGDYEQYF.

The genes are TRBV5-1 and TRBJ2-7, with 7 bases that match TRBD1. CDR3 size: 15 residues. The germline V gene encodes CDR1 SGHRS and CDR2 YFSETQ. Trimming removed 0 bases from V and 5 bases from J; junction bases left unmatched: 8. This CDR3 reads CASSLGEGARDEQYF. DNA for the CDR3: TGCGCCAGCAGCTTGGGAGAGGGGGCGCGGGACGAGCAGTACTTC.

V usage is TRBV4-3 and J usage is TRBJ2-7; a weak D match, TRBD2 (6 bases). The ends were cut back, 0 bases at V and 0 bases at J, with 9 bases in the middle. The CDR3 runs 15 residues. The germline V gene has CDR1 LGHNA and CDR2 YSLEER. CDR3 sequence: CASSQERGGSYEQYF. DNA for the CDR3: TGCGCCAGCAGCCAAGAGAGGGGAGGCTCCTACGAGCAGTACTTC.